The present T cell receptor (beta chain) was sequenced within a study of OX40 agonist ivuxolimab in advanced cancers. With regard to the full study: Ivuxolimab, which targeted the costimulatory receptor OX40 (CD134), was an agonistic, fully human IgG2 monoclonal antibody. Intravenous ivuxolimab was administered to patients every 2 weeks at six dose levels: 0.01, 0.1, 0.3, 1.5, 3 and 10 mg/kg. Among the approximately 54 dose-escalation patients, around 20 had hepatocellular carcinoma, 15 or so melanoma, 9 renal cell carcinoma and 9 head and neck cancer. The dose-escalation cohort was roughly 80% male with a mean age of approximately 60 years, ranging from roughly 20 to 80. Patients were allowed to have had prior anti-PD-1, anti-PD-L1 or anti-CTLA-4 therapy, and 40% to 45% of the dose-escalation patients had been treated with checkpoint inhibitors. Partial responses were achieved by three dose-escalation patients, of whom one had hepatocellular carcinoma and two had cutaneous melanoma. The purpose of peripheral TCRbeta sequencing was to test whether ivuxolimab changed TCR sequence diversity and led to clonal T-cell expansion. The paper describes the monotherapy dose-escalation part (N ≈ 50 patients) of the phase I trial of ivuxolimab. Study-wide conclusions, independent of this receptor: In partial responders in the 0.1-3.0 mg/kg groups, normalized peripheral clonal expansion was found to be among the lowest, especially among CD8+ T cells. At doses of 0.1 to 3.0 mg/kg, clonal expansion of both CD4+ and CD8+ T cells in blood was seen between baseline and week 6. After ivuxolimab, expanded clones were on average more numerous among CD8+ T cells than among CD4+ T cells. Which antigens the clonally expanded peripheral T cells were specific for was not determined. Low levels of normalized T-cell clonal expansion were also seen in some patients who did not respond.

Notes on this clone: Its antigen remains undetermined. It has no much larger one-base neighbor in the sample; base qualities were not kept.

The CDR3 starts with the cysteine, ends with the phenylalanine, and has 14 residues. CDR3 DNA is the only sequence kept; it has 42 bases, read in frame from the first base. Ends trimmed: V by 5 bases, J by 5 bases; bases unmatched to a gene: 8. Via the germline V gene, CDR1 is SGHVS and CDR2 FNYEAQ. To sequence the TCRbeta CDR3 region, genomic DNA was isolated from the sorted cells. The immunoSEQ Assay was used for sequencing of TCRbeta CDR3 regions. Drawn from immuneACCESS, this table holds only the in-frame rearrangements with V and J called that TCRdb kept. Clones are partly lost; checked studies trace under half to an unresolved V gene and leave the rest unexplained. This sample has some 87,000 clones in its table, and around 94% of those were observed once. In total, the top ten clones hold 9.5% to 12% of the sample. Patients with a history of autoimmune disease or receiving systemic immunosuppression were excluded from the trial. Peripheral blood for TCR sequencing was collected from all dose cohorts at baseline, on cycle 4 day 1, and on cycle 7 day 1. The samples were drawn from a first-in-human, open-label, multicenter phase I dose-escalation trial of ivuxolimab. The trial enrolled adults with locally advanced or metastatic head and neck squamous cell, hepatocellular, melanoma or renal cell carcinoma. CD4+ and CD8+ T cells were sorted separately from peripheral blood before TCR sequencing.

This sample comprised CD4+ or CD8+ T cells sorted from blood, obtained in a trial of the OX40 agonist ivuxolimab. This clonotype was sampled from an adult with an advanced solid tumor such as melanoma, head and neck, liver or kidney cancer. The chain is made from TRBV7-6 and TRBJ1-1; 7 middle bases align to TRBD1. The nucleotide sequence is TGTGCCAGCAGCCCCTGGCAGGGGGGAACTGAAGCTTTCTTT. This is translated as CASSPWQGGTEAFF.